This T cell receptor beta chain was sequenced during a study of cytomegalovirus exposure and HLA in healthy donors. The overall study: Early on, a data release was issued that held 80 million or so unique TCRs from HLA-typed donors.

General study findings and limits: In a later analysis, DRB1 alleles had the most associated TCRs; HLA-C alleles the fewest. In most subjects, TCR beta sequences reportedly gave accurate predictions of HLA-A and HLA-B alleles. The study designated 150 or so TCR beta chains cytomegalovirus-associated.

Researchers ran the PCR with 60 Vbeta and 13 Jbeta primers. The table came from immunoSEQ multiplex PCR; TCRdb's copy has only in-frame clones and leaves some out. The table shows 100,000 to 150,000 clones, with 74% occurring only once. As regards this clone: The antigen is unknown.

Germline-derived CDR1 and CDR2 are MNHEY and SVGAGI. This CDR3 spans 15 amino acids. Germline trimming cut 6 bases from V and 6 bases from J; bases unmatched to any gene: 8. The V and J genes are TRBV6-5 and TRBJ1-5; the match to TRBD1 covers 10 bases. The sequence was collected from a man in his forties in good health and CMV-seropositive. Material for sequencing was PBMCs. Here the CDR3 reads CASSRGTGVSQPQHF. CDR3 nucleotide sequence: TGTGCCAGCAGCCGGGGGACAGGGGTGAGTCAGCCCCAGCATTTT.